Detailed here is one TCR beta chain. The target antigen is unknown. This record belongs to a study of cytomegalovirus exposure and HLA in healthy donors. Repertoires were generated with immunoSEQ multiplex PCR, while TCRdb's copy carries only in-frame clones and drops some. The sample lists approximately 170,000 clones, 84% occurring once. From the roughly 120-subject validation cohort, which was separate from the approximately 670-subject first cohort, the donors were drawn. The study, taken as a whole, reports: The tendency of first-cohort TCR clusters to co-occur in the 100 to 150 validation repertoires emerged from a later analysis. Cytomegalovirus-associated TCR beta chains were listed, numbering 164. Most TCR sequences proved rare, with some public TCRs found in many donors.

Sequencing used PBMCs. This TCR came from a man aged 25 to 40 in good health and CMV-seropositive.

The CDR3 DNA reads as TGTGCCTTTCCCGGGAGGCTAGCGGGTAGCACAGATACGCAGTATTTT. Residues: CAFPGRLAGSTDTQYF. The rearrangement joins TRBV2 to TRBJ2-3, with 8 bases lining up with TRBD2. Trimming removed 11 bases from V and 0 bases from J; junction bases left unmatched: 13. Germline CDR1 SNHLY, CDR2 FYNNEI. The CDR3 consists of 16 residues. Full variable domain (rest looked up from reference TRBV2 and TRBJ2-3): EPEVTQTPSHQVTQMGQEVILRCVPISNHLYFYWYRQILGQKVEFLVSFYNNEISEKSEIFDDQFSVERPDGSNFTLKIRSTKLEDSAMYFCAFPGRLAGSTDTQYFGPGTRLTVL.